The text below deals with one TCR beta chain. The CDR3 is 14 residues long. CDR1 is LGHDT, CDR2 YNNKEL, per germline (reference sequence). With 0 bases clipped from V and 12 bases from J, the junction kept 11 bases outside the gene matches. Clones were sequenced by immunoSEQ multiplex PCR, and TCRdb holds only the in-frame ones, with some missing. The data contain 55,000 to 70,000 clones, about 92% of them singletons. The unexposed donors gave CD4+ T cells in about 2011-2018, prior to COVID-19. This entry is derived from a study of CD4 T cells in relation to SARS-CoV-2 and coronaviruses. Material for sequencing was naive CD4+ T cells from PBMCs. Specified subset: naive CD4+ T cells isolated by negative enrichment. This TCR came from a human donor in good health. The V and J genes are TRBV3-1 (or the pseudogene TRBV3-2) and TRBJ2-7, with 7 bases that match TRBD1. The CDR3 protein is CASSQERKGGILYF. The CDR3 coding sequence is TGTGCCAGCAGCCAAGAGAGGAAAGGGGGCATACTGTACTTC.